A single sample is the source of the 30 T cell receptor beta chains below, sequenced in a study of blood T cell repertoires in COVID-19. Produced via immunoSEQ multiplex PCR; TCRdb's table is partial and in-frame only. The table has approximately 270,000 clones, 89% seen once. The sequenced material came from peripheral blood. The receptors originated from a man aged 45-60 years with acute or convalescent COVID-19.

This clone showed up just once. The chain uses TRBV2 and TRBJ1-1; 7 bases agree with TRBD1. In germline, CDR1 is SNHLY, CDR2 FYNNEI. The CDR3 sequence is 13 residues long. V lost 7 bases, J lost 0 bases, and 2 bases stayed unmatched. The CDR3 protein is CASKGALNTEAFF. CDR3 nucleotide sequence: TGTGCCAGCAAGGGGGCACTGAACACTGAAGCTTTCTTT.

The chain carries TRBV5-1 and TRBJ2-2; TRBD2 aligns across 8 bases. V was pared by 0 bases and J by 5 bases, with 6 bases of the junction left unmatched. CDR1 SGHRS and CDR2 YFSETQ come from the germline V gene. The CDR3 is 16 residues long. The CDR3 DNA follows: TGCGCCAGCAGCTTGGAGGCGGGGGGCTCGACCGGGGAGCTGTTTTTT. Translation: CASSLEAGGSTGELFF.

V usage is TRBV6-4 and J usage is TRBJ2-3; no clear D. The length of the CDR3 is 14 residues. Between the trimmed V and J ends, which lost 6 bases and 0 bases, there was a span of 10 bases. Germline loops: CDR1 MRHNA, CDR2 SNTAGT. The CDR3 DNA reads TGTGCCAGCAGACTAACCCCTAGCACAGATACGCAGTATTTT. Its translation: CASRLTPSTDTQYF.

Only one count was recorded for this clone. The chain joins TRBV7-9 to TRBJ1-4; tentatively, D is TRBD1 (5 bases). The germline gives CDR1 SEHNR, CDR2 FQNEAQ (reference sequence). Trimming took off 1 base at V and 4 bases at J, with 16 bases between the two ends. The CDR3 is made up of 17 amino acids. The CDR3 region is CASSLGGTLPLNEKLFF. DNA for the CDR3: TGTGCCAGCAGCTTAGGAGGGACTCTCCCCCTTAATGAAAAACTGTTTTTT.

This chain connects TRBV5-5 to TRBJ2-7, with a weak D call TRBD2 (5 bases). Trimming removed 0 bases from V and 12 bases from J, with 13 bases in between. This CDR3 comprises 12 residues. From germline, CDR1 is SGHKS and CDR2 YYEKEE (reference sequence). The CDR3 bases are TGTGCCAGCAGCTTGGATGTTCCAGGAGGGTACTTC. As protein: CASSLDVPGGYF.

CDR3 region: CASGGAGTGSTEAFF. CDR3 bases: TGTGCCAGCGGGGGAGCCGGGACAGGGTCCACTGAAGCTTTCTTT. The genes are TRBV4-2 and TRBJ1-1; 9 nucleotides line up with TRBD1. After removal of 8 bases from V and 4 bases from J, the junction contained 11 bases not matched to a gene. Per the germline V gene, CDR1 is LGHNA and CDR2 is YNFKEQ. The CDR3 is 15 amino acids.

The genes are TRBV12-5 and TRBJ2-1; D gene ambiguous. The germline V and J ends were trimmed by 1 base and 0 bases, with 7 bases remaining between them. CDR1 is LGHNT and CDR2 is FRNRAP in the germline V gene. This CDR3 has 15 amino acids. The CDR3 reads CASGLDSISYNEQFF. The CDR3, as DNA: TGTGCTAGTGGTTTGGACAGCATCTCCTACAATGAGCAGTTCTTC.

This rearrangement joins TRBV19 to TRBJ1-2; D call uncertain. Looked up from germline, CDR1 is LNHDA and CDR2 is SQIVND (reference sequence). The CDR3 has 15 amino acids. With 5 bases removed from V and 2 bases from J, the gap between germline ends came to 15 bases. The CDR3 reads CASSVTAGLNYGYTF. The CDR3 DNA sequence: TGTGCCAGTAGTGTAACAGCTGGACTGAACTATGGCTACACCTTC.

J is TRBJ1-1 and V is TRBV7-2; the D is unclear. Germline V gene sequence: CDR1 SGHTA, CDR2 FQGNSA. The CDR3 contains 12 residues. V shed 3 bases and J shed 4 bases, with 6 bases lying between them. The CDR3 here is CASSFWSTEAFF. CDR3 bases: TGTGCCAGCAGCTTCTGGAGCACTGAAGCTTTCTTT.

The chain uses TRBV7-3 and TRBJ2-3; D may be TRBD1 (5 bases). This CDR3 is built from 16 residues. Trimming removed 1 base at V and 6 bases at J, with 17 bases between. Per the germline V gene, CDR1 is SGHTA and CDR2 is FQGTGA. The DNA of the CDR3 is TGTGCCAGCAGCTTAAATGGGGCCTTTAATATGGATACGCAGTATTTT. Amino acid sequence: CASSLNGAFNMDTQYF.

V is TRBV27 and J is TRBJ2-7, with 11 bases that match TRBD1. From germline, CDR1 is MNHEY and CDR2 SMNVEV (reference sequence). J lost 6 bases, V lost 2 bases, and 3 bases had no gene match. The CDR3 has 14 residues. CDR3 nucleotides: TGTGCCAGCAGTTTAAGGACAGGGGGCTCCGAGCAGTACTTC. This sequence encodes CASSLRTGGSEQYF.

The rearrangement joins TRBV27 to TRBJ2-7, with 13 nucleotides matching TRBD2. The CDR3 is 15 amino acids. J gave up 0 bases and V 8 bases, and 4 bases lay outside the gene matches. Germline V gives CDR1 MNHEY, CDR2 SMNVEV (reference sequence). Written as DNA, the CDR3 is TGTGCCAGCCGGGGACTAGCGGGGAACTCCTACGAGCAGTACTTC. Translation gives CASRGLAGNSYEQYF.

This chain connects TRBV5-1 to TRBJ1-2; D unclear. V was clipped by 0 bases and J by 6 bases, with 18 bases between them. Germline CDR1 and CDR2: SGHRS and YFSETQ. The CDR3 is made up of 16 amino acids. The CDR3 spells CASSLAAGLGYDGYTF. In DNA form, the CDR3 reads TGCGCCAGCAGCTTGGCGGCAGGTCTTGGATATGATGGCTACACCTTC.

The DNA of the CDR3 is TGTGCCAGCAGCCACTGGGGGGCTGAAGCTTTCTTT. Its protein is CASSHWGAEAFF. The chain links TRBV3-1 (or the pseudogene TRBV3-2) to TRBJ1-1; D is perhaps TRBD1 (5 bases). The CDR3 is 12 residues long. V lost 3 bases and J lost 6, with 8 bases in between. Germline-derived CDR1 and CDR2 are LGHDT and YNNKEL (reference sequence).

The chain recombines TRBV27 with TRBJ2-2; 7 bases align to TRBD1. Germline trimming cut 9 bases from V and 2 bases from J; bases unmatched to any gene: 3. CDR1 and CDR2 (germline): MNHEY, SMNVEV (reference sequence). CDR3 length: 13 residues. CDR3 protein: CARGDRNTGELFF. As DNA, the CDR3 is TGTGCCAGGGGGGACAGAAACACCGGGGAGCTGTTTTTT.

This chain uses TRBV3-1 (or the pseudogene TRBV3-2) with TRBJ1-2; D is perhaps TRBD1 (5 bases). The CDR3 is 17 amino acids. Germline V gene data show CDR1 as LGHDT and CDR2 as YNNKEL (reference sequence). Trimming removed 1 base at V and 5 bases at J, with 20 bases between. The CDR3 here is CASSQGRRLTVNYGYTF. Here the CDR3 DNA reads TGTGCCAGCAGCCAAGGCCGAAGACTGACAGTAAATTATGGCTACACCTTC.

The chain uses TRBV4-1 and TRBJ2-4, with TRBD2 identical over 8 bases. From germline, CDR1 is MGHRA and CDR2 YSYEKL. The CDR3 is 16 residues long. V lost 0 bases, J lost 1 base, and 2 bases stayed unmatched. CDR3 in amino acids: CASSQDIAGAKNIQYF. The CDR3 DNA reads TGCGCCAGCAGCCAAGATATAGCGGGGGCCAAAAACATTCAGTACTTC.

This sequence joins TRBV7-9 and TRBJ2-1, with 9 bases lining up with TRBD2. Germline lookup yields CDR1 SEHNR and CDR2 FQNEAQ (reference sequence). V dropped 1 base and J dropped 6; count of bases not matched to a gene: 7. The CDR3 consists of 16 residues. The CDR3 region is CASSLGRLAGLNEQFF. CDR3 nucleotide sequence: TGTGCCAGCAGCTTAGGACGGCTAGCGGGGCTCAATGAGCAGTTCTTC. Supplemented by reference TRBV7-9 and TRBJ2-1, the full variable domain reads DTGVSQNPRHKITKRGQNVTFRCDPISEHNRLYWYRQTLGQGPEFLTYFQNEAQLEKSRLLSDRFSAERPKGSFSTLEIQRTEQGDSAMYLCASSLGRLAGLNEQFFGPGTRLTVL.

The rearrangement joins TRBV18 to TRBJ2-5; unclear D gene. V dropped 3 bases and J dropped 5 bases, with 7 bases sitting between them. CDR1 KGHSH and CDR2 LQKENI come from the germline V gene. The CDR3 covers 12 residues. The CDR3 DNA reads TGTGCCAGCTCACCCTCCCCGGAGACCCAGTACTTC. Its protein product is CASSPSPETQYF.

V usage is TRBV18 and J usage is TRBJ1-1; no clear D. This CDR3 contains 13 residues. CDR1 and CDR2 (germline): KGHSH, LQKENI. Trimming removed 0 bases from V and 5 bases from J, with 7 bases in between. The CDR3 region is CASSPPTDTEAFF. The CDR3 DNA is TGTGCCAGCTCACCACCAACAGATACTGAAGCTTTCTTT. Full variable domain (rest looked up from reference TRBV18 and TRBJ1-1): NAGVMQNPRHLVRRRGQEARLRCSPMKGHSHVYWYRQLPEEGLKFMVYLQKENIIDESGMPKERFSAEFPKEGPSILRIQQVVRGDSAAYFCASSPPTDTEAFFGQGTRLTVV.

The rearrangement joins TRBV4-1 to TRBJ1-3, with D tentatively TRBD1 (5 bases). The CDR3 has 14 residues. Germline V lookup: CDR1 MGHRA, CDR2 YSYEKL. V was clipped by 4 bases and J by 1 base, with 8 bases between them. CDR3 amino acids: CASSRDRSGNTIYF. The CDR3 DNA sequence: TGCGCCAGCAGCCGTGACAGATCTGGAAACACCATATATTTT.

The V call is TRBV5-5, the J call TRBJ1-1; D call uncertain. Germline assignment: CDR1 SGHKS and CDR2 YYEKEE (reference sequence). V gave up 6 bases and J gave up 4 bases, with 13 bases separating them. The CDR3 totals 13 residues. The CDR3 is CASKENHGTEAFF. The CDR3 coding sequence is TGTGCCAGCAAGGAGAATCACGGCACTGAAGCTTTCTTT.

The gene calls are TRBV4-1 and TRBJ1-4, with D possibly TRBD1 on 5 matching bases. The V end was cut by 4 bases, the J end by 8 bases, with 14 bases between. CDR1 is MGHRA, CDR2 YSYEKL, per germline. This CDR3 region has 14 residues. The CDR3 sequence: CASSLEWGDEKLFF. CDR3 nucleotides: TGCGCCAGCAGCCTAGAGTGGGGGGACGAAAAACTGTTTTTT.

The table lists this clone with a few counts. The chain couples TRBV3-1 (or the pseudogene TRBV3-2) to TRBJ1-4; no clear D. The CDR3 runs 13 residues. Looked up from germline, CDR1 is LGHDT and CDR2 is YNNKEL (reference sequence). V gave up 6 bases and J gave up 3 bases, with 8 bases separating them. DNA of the CDR3: TGTGCCAGCAGAAACAGCCCTAATGAAAAACTGTTTTTT. This encodes CASRNSPNEKLFF.

The chain couples TRBV9 to TRBJ2-7, with a possible D match to TRBD1 (5 bases). Per germline, CDR1 SGDLS and CDR2 YYNGEE. V was pared by 0 bases and J by 7 bases, with 14 bases between. The CDR3 has 14 amino acids. CDR3 protein: CASSVDQGPGEQYF. CDR3 in DNA: TGTGCCAGCAGCGTAGACCAGGGCCCTGGGGAGCAGTACTTC.

The chain combines TRBV30 with TRBJ1-1; D is unclear. This CDR3 has 14 residues. Germline V gives CDR1 GTSNPN, CDR2 SVGIG (reference sequence). The V and J ends lost 0 bases and 0 bases respectively, with 8 bases between them. The CDR3 reads CAWSVRSMNTEAFF. Written as DNA, the CDR3 is TGTGCCTGGAGTGTAAGAAGCATGAACACTGAAGCTTTCTTT.

This sequence joins TRBV19 and TRBJ1-3, with a weak D call TRBD1 (5 bases). CDR3 length equals 14 residues. Trimming pared 7 bases from V and 3 bases from J, leaving 13 bases between. Germline loops: CDR1 LNHDA, CDR2 SQIVND (reference sequence). The CDR3 nucleotides are TGTGCCAGTAATCCAGGGTTGGATGGAAACACCATATATTTT. Amino acids: CASNPGLDGNTIYF. Drawing the rest from reference TRBV19 and TRBJ1-3, the complete variable domain is DGGITQSPKYLFRKEGQNVTLSCEQNLNHDAMYWYRQDPGQGLRLIYYSQIVNDFQKGDIAEGYSVSREKKESFPLTVTSAQKNPTAFYLCASNPGLDGNTIYFGEGSWLTVV.

As regards this clone: One junction end does not reproduce the germline sequence, and a read error may be involved. The chain combines TRBV29-1 with TRBJ2-6, with D tentatively TRBD2 (7 bases). Germline lookup yields CDR1 SQVTM and CDR2 ANQGSEA. This CDR3 has 15 amino acids. CDR3 in DNA: TGCAGCGTCGAAGGGGGGGACTCTGGGGCCAACGTCCTGACTTTC. It translates to CSVEGGDSGANVLTF.

The CDR3 bases are TGTGCCAGCAGCGTAGGACCGGGGAGAGAGGCTGGGGCCAACGTCCTGACTTTC. Its translation is CASSVGPGREAGANVLTF. This chain links TRBV9 with TRBJ2-6; perhaps TRBD2 as D (5 bases). CDR3 size: 18 residues. In germline, CDR1 is SGDLS, CDR2 YYNGEE. V lost 0 bases to trimming and J lost 2 bases, with 15 bases between them.

This chain links TRBV19 with TRBJ2-7, with TRBD1 identical over 7 bases. The CDR3 sequence is 15 residues long. Trimming removed 5 bases from V and 6 bases from J; junction bases left unmatched: 13. The germline gives CDR1 LNHDA, CDR2 SQIVND (reference sequence). The CDR3 coding sequence is TGTGCCAGTAGTTTGTTTGGACAGGACCTCGCCGAGCAGTACTTC. Its translation: CASSLFGQDLAEQYF.